This T cell receptor (beta chain) was profiled in a study of blood T cell repertoires in COVID-19. Assay: immunoSEQ multiplex PCR; the TCRdb copy retains only in-frame clones and omits some. The sample lists under 250,000 clones, around 83% occurring once. Trimming left V 5 bases short and J 10 bases short, with 20 bases between. Germline V gene data show CDR1 as SNHLY and CDR2 as FYNNEI. The CDR3 length is 14 residues. This TCR was sampled from a woman between 40 and 50 years old who had recovered from COVID-19. This chain connects TRBV2 to TRBJ1-1; D is undetermined. The sequenced sample was peripheral blood. CDR3 DNA: TGTGCCAGCAGTCCCGAGGGAGAGGTGGTGGGAGCTTTCTTT. Translation gives CASSPEGEVVGAFF.